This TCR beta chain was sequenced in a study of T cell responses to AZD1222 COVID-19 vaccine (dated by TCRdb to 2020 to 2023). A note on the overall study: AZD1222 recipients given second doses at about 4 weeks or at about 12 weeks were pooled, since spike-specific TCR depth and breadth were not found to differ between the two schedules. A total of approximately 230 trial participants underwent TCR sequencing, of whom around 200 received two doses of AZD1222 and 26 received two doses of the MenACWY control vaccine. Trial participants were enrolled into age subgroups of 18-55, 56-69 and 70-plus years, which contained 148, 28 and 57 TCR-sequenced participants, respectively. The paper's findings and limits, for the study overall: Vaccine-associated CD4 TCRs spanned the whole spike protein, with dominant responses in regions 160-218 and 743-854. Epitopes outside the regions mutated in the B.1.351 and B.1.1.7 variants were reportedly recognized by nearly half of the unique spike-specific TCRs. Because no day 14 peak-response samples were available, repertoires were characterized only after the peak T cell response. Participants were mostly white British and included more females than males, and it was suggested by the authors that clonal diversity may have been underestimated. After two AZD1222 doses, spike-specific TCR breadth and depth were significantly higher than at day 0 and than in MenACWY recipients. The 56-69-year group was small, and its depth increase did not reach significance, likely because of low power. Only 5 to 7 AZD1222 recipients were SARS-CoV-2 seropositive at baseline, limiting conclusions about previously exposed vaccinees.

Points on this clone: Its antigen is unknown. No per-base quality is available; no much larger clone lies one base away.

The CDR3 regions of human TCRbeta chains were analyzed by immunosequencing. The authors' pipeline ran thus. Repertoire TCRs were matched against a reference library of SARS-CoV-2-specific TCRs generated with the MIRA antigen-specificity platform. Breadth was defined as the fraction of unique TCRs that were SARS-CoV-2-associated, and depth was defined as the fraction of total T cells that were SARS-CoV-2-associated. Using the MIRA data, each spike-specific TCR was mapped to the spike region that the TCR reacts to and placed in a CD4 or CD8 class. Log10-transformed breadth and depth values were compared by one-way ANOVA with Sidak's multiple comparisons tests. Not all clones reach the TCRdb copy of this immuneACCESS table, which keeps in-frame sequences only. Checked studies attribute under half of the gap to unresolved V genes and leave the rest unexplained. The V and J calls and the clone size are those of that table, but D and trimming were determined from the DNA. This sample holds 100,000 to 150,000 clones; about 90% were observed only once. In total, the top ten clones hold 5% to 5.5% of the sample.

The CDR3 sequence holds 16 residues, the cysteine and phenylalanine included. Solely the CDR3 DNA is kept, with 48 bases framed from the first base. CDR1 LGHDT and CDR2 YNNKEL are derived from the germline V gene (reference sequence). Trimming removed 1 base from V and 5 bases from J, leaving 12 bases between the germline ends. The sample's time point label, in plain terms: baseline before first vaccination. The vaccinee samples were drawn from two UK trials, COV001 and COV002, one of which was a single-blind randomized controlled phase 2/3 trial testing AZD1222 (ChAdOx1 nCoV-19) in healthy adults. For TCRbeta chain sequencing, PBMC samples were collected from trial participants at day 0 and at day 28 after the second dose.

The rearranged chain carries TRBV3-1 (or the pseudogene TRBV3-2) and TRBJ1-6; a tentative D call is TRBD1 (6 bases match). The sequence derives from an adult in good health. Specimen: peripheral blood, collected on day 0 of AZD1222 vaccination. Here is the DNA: TGTGCCAGCAGCCAAGGTTGGGCAGGGGATAATTCACCCCTCCACTTT. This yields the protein CASSQGWAGDNSPLHF.